This is a list of T cell receptor beta chains from one sample in a study of kidney transplant recipient with SARS-CoV-2 infection. Each CDR3 protein gets one entry after TCRdb re-called the reads with MiXCR. This repertoire shows 200,000 to 300,000 distinct CDR3 sequences, 29% found once; its top ten account for 7% to 8%. The sequencing here drew on a blood sample, taken at baseline and around day 120 from a kidney transplant recipient. Receptors were obtained from a male patient between 25 and 40 years old who had COVID-19 and was a kidney transplant recipient. Some of the T cells may derive from the graft donor. The CDR3 runs from the conserved cysteine through the conserved F or W. A D gene is named only where the DNA matches it firmly. Size values are once, few and many counts, or a class for expanded clones, and some rows have none.

D gene: NA; clone size: many; V gene: TRBV19; J gene: TRBJ1-6; CDR3 DNA: TGTGCCATTGACAGGAGATCTTATAATTCACCCCTCCACTTT; CDR3 protein: CAIDRRSYNSPLHF
D gene: TRBD2; clone size: few; V gene: TRBV4-2; J gene: TRBJ2-3; CDR3 DNA: TGTGCCAGCAGCCAGGTCCTCGGGACTAGCGGGGGGGCCGCGGGCACAGATACGCAGTATTTT; CDR3 protein: CASSQVLGTSGGAAGTDTQYF
D gene: NA; clone size: NA; V gene: TRBV7-7; J gene: TRBJ1-2; CDR3 DNA: TGTGCCGGCAGCAGAGTGATTAAGTGCCGAAAGACCTATGGCTACACCTTC; CDR3 protein: CAGSRVIKCRKTYGYTF
D gene: NA; clone size: many; V gene: TRBV6-6; J gene: TRBJ1-6; CDR3 DNA: TGTGCCAGCAGTTGGGAGCTCTGGCATTCACCCCTCCACTTT; CDR3 protein: CASSWELWHSPLHF
D gene: NA; clone size: few; V gene: TRBV11-1; J gene: TRBJ2-3; CDR3 DNA: TGTGCCAGCAGCAACACCAGGCAGGGTACAGATACGCAGTATTTT; CDR3 protein: CASSNTRQGTDTQYF
D gene: NA; clone size: many; V gene: TRBV6-5; J gene: TRBJ2-2; CDR3 DNA: TGTGCCAGCAGACCGGGGGGCGCATGGAACACCGGGGAGCTGTTTTTT; CDR3 protein: CASRPGGAWNTGELFF
D gene: NA; clone size: many; V gene: TRBV8-2; J gene: TRBJ1-2; CDR3 DNA: TGTGGCAGTCACGCCTCTGATAGCCGAAAGACCTATGGCTACACCTTC; CDR3 protein: CGSHASDSRKTYGYTF
D gene: TRBD1; clone size: many; V gene: TRBV7-8; J gene: TRBJ1-5; CDR3 DNA: TGTGCCAGCAGCCCAAATCCAGGGGGCCACAATCAGCCCCAGCATTTT; CDR3 protein: CASSPNPGGHNQPQHF
D gene: TRBD2; clone size: NA; V gene: TRBV6-6; J gene: TRBJ2-7; CDR3 DNA: TGTGCCAGCAGCTATACTAGCGGGGACTACGAGCAGTACTTC; CDR3 protein: CASSYTSGDYEQYF
D gene: TRBD1; clone size: many; V gene: TRBV6-5; J gene: TRBJ2-7; CDR3 DNA: TGTGCCAGCAGAACAGGGGGCGGAAGATACGAGCAGTACTTC; CDR3 protein: CASRTGGGRYEQYF
D gene: TRBD2; clone size: NA; V gene: TRBV20-1; J gene: TRBJ2-5; CDR3 DNA: TGCAGTGCTAGAGACTGGTTAGCGGGAGACGGGGGAGAGACCCAGTACTTC; CDR3 protein: CSARDWLAGDGGETQYF
D gene: NA; clone size: many; V gene: TRBV4-1; J gene: TRBJ1-1; CDR3 DNA: TGCGCCAGCAGCTACCCGGGGAGGAACACTGAAGCTTTCTTT; CDR3 protein: CASSYPGRNTEAFF
D gene: TRBD1; clone size: many; V gene: TRBV24-1; J gene: TRBJ1-2; CDR3 DNA: TGTGCCACCAGTGAATTACCTGGACAGGGGGATGGCTACACCTTC; CDR3 protein: CATSELPGQGDGYTF
D gene: NA; clone size: many; V gene: TRBV19; J gene: TRBJ1-5; CDR3 DNA: TGTGCCACGACAGGCAGCAATCAGCCCCAGCATTTT; CDR3 protein: CATTGSNQPQHF
D gene: NA; clone size: many; V gene: TRBV12-3/TRBV12-4; J gene: TRBJ1-2; CDR3 DNA: TGTGCCAGCAGTCCCGAACACAGCTTCCGAAAGACCTATGGCTACACCTTC; CDR3 protein: CASSPEHSFRKTYGYTF
D gene: NA; clone size: many; V gene: TRBV5-1; J gene: TRBJ1-2; CDR3 DNA: TGCGCCAGCTGGAAGCGATCGGTTCGAAAGACCTATGGCTACACCTTC; CDR3 protein: CASWKRSVRKTYGYTF
D gene: NA; clone size: many; V gene: TRBV4-3; J gene: TRBJ1-3; CDR3 DNA: TGCGCCAGCAGCCAGGCGGGAAACATATATTTT; CDR3 protein: CASSQAGNIYF
D gene: TRBD1; clone size: many; V gene: TRBV19; J gene: TRBJ2-7; CDR3 DNA: TGTGCCAGTACCGTGACAGGGTCCTACGAGCAGTACTTC; CDR3 protein: CASTVTGSYEQYF
D gene: NA; clone size: many; V gene: TRBV19; J gene: TRBJ2-2; CDR3 DNA: TGTGCCGTGAACTCAGGGTCAACCGGGGAGCTGTTTTTT; CDR3 protein: CAVNSGSTGELFF
D gene: NA; clone size: once; V gene: TRBV21-1; J gene: TRBJ2-5; CDR3 DNA: TGTGCCAGCAAGGGGAGGTGGAGGGGGGTAGGGGCCCAAGAGACCCAGTACTTC; CDR3 protein: CASKGRWRGVGAQETQYF
D gene: NA; clone size: many; V gene: TRBV11-2; J gene: TRBJ1-2; CDR3 DNA: TGTGCCAGCAGCTTAGGGGCGGGTGGCTACACCTTC; CDR3 protein: CASSLGAGGYTF
D gene: NA; clone size: many; V gene: TRBV27; J gene: TRBJ2-3; CDR3 DNA: TGTGCCAGCAGTTTCGCGGGGAGCACAGATACGCAGTATTTT; CDR3 protein: CASSFAGSTDTQYF
D gene: NA; clone size: few; V gene: TRBV7-9; J gene: TRBJ2-1; CDR3 DNA: TGTGCCAGCAGCCATTACGGTGAGCAGTTCTTC; CDR3 protein: CASSHYGEQFF
D gene: NA; clone size: many; V gene: TRBV7-8; J gene: TRBJ1-2; CDR3 DNA: TGTGCCAGCAGCGATATTAGGTTTACCCGAAAGACCTATGGCTACACCTTC; CDR3 protein: CASSDIRFTRKTYGYTF
D gene: NA; clone size: many; V gene: TRBV3-1; J gene: TRBJ2-5; CDR3 DNA: TGTGCCAGCAGCGTTTTATTTCCCATTTCTTTCTCTGAGACCCAGTATTTC; CDR3 protein: CASSVLFPISFSETQYF
D gene: NA; clone size: few; V gene: TRBV24-1; J gene: TRBJ1-2; CDR3 DNA: TGTGCCACCAGTAATAATCCTAGTACCAGAAAGACCTATGGCTACACCTTC; CDR3 protein: CATSNNPSTRKTYGYTF
D gene: NA; clone size: many; V gene: TRBV2; J gene: TRBJ2-5; CDR3 DNA: TGTGCCAGCAGACTAGAAGCAGGAGTCCAAGAGACCCAGTACTTC; CDR3 protein: CASRLEAGVQETQYF
D gene: NA; clone size: NA; V gene: TRBV7-6; J gene: TRBJ1-2; CDR3 DNA: TGTGCCAGCAGCAGCAGATATGAATCTCGAAAGACCTATGGCTACACCTTC; CDR3 protein: CASSSRYESRKTYGYTF
D gene: NA; clone size: many; V gene: TRBV14; J gene: TRBJ2-7; CDR3 DNA: TGTGCCAGCAGCCATGAAACGGGCCGAACGAAGTTAACCTACGAGCAGTACTTC; CDR3 protein: CASSHETGRTKLTYEQYF
D gene: TRBD1; clone size: many; V gene: TRBV27; J gene: TRBJ2-7; CDR3 DNA: TGTGCCAGCAGTTTAACAGGGGTCGGGGAGCAGTACTTC; CDR3 protein: CASSLTGVGEQYF
D gene: NA; clone size: many; V gene: TRBV6-5; J gene: TRBJ1-4; CDR3 DNA: TGTGCCAGCAGTTACTCAGGTGGGGACGAAAAACTGTTTTTT; CDR3 protein: CASSYSGGDEKLFF
D gene: NA; clone size: many; V gene: TRBV6-5; J gene: TRBJ2-1; CDR3 DNA: TGTGCCAGCAGCCCAACAGCGGACCCCTACAATGAGCAGTTCTTC; CDR3 protein: CASSPTADPYNEQFF
D gene: TRBD1; clone size: many; V gene: TRBV19; J gene: TRBJ2-2; CDR3 DNA: TGTGCCATGAGACAGGGGTCGAACACCGGGGAGCTGTTTTTT; CDR3 protein: CAMRQGSNTGELFF
D gene: NA; clone size: NA; V gene: TRBV6-2/TRBV6-3; J gene: TRBJ1-1; CDR3 DNA: TGTGCCAGCAGTTACAGTCAGCTAGAAGCTTTCTTT; CDR3 protein: CASSYSQLEAFF
D gene: NA; clone size: many; V gene: TRBV11-3; J gene: TRBJ2-3; CDR3 DNA: TGTGCCAGCAGCCCTAGCCCTGGGACAGATACGCAGTATTTT; CDR3 protein: CASSPSPGTDTQYF
D gene: NA; clone size: many; V gene: TRBV20-1; J gene: TRBJ2-3; CDR3 DNA: TGCAGTGCTGGAGGGTCCAGGGTCCCTAGCACAGATACGCAGTATTTT; CDR3 protein: CSAGGSRVPSTDTQYF
D gene: NA; clone size: few; V gene: TRBV7-6; J gene: TRBJ2-1; CDR3 DNA: TGTGCCAGCAGCTTAGATTTAGGGTACAATGAGCAGTTCTTC; CDR3 protein: CASSLDLGYNEQFF
D gene: NA; clone size: many; V gene: TRBV5-6; J gene: TRBJ1-2; CDR3 DNA: TGTGCCAGCCCAGATCGCAATAGTCGAAAGACCTATGGCTACACCTTC; CDR3 protein: CASPDRNSRKTYGYTF
D gene: NA; clone size: few; V gene: TRBV11-3; J gene: TRBJ2-2; CDR3 DNA: TGTGCCAGCAGCTTAGACGGGGGGGAGCTGTTTTTT; CDR3 protein: CASSLDGGELFF
D gene: NA; clone size: many; V gene: TRBV10-2; J gene: TRBJ1-2; CDR3 DNA: TGCGCCAGCAGTAACTGGGGCACTTCTAGAAAGACCTATGGCTACACCTTC; CDR3 protein: CASSNWGTSRKTYGYTF
D gene: TRBD2; clone size: NA; V gene: TRBV9; J gene: TRBJ2-1; CDR3 DNA: TGTGCCAGCAGCACCGGGACTAGCGGGTGGAATGAGCAGTTCTTC; CDR3 protein: CASSTGTSGWNEQFF
D gene: NA; clone size: many; V gene: TRBV7-9; J gene: TRBJ2-7; CDR3 DNA: TGTGCCAGCAGCTTAGAACCGGGCTACGAGCAGTACTTC; CDR3 protein: CASSLEPGYEQYF
D gene: TRBD1; clone size: many; V gene: TRBV6-6; J gene: TRBJ2-7; CDR3 DNA: TGTGCCAGCGGACAGGGGAGCAACGAGCAGTACTTC; CDR3 protein: CASGQGSNEQYF
D gene: TRBD2; clone size: NA; V gene: TRBV2; J gene: TRBJ2-5; CDR3 DNA: TGTGCCAGCAGTCCCGTCGCGGGACTAGCTGAGACCCAGTACTTC; CDR3 protein: CASSPVAGLAETQYF
D gene: NA; clone size: many; V gene: TRBV5-4; J gene: TRBJ1-5; CDR3 DNA: TGTGCCAGCAGCCACCCGGACAACACCCTTAGCAATCAGCCCCAGCATTTT; CDR3 protein: CASSHPDNTLSNQPQHF
D gene: NA; clone size: few; V gene: TRBV8-2; J gene: TRBJ1-2; CDR3 DNA: TGTGGCAGTGCTGATCGTGATAGCCGAAAGACCTATGGCTACACCTTC; CDR3 protein: CGSADRDSRKTYGYTF
D gene: NA; clone size: NA; V gene: TRBV7-3; J gene: TRBJ2-7; CDR3 DNA: TGTGCCAGCAGCTTAAACAGGGGATCCCGGGAGACCCGGTACTTC; CDR3 protein: CASSLNRGSRETRYF
D gene: NA; clone size: few; V gene: TRBV28; J gene: TRBJ2-5; CDR3 DNA: TGTGCCAGCAGTTTCGGTGACAGTATGAGACAAGAGACCCAGTACTTC; CDR3 protein: CASSFGDSMRQETQYF
D gene: NA; clone size: many; V gene: TRBV19; J gene: TRBJ1-5; CDR3 DNA: TGTGCCACCTCCCCTGGGCGGGGGAATAGCAATCAGCCCCAGCATTTT; CDR3 protein: CATSPGRGNSNQPQHF
D gene: NA; clone size: many; V gene: TRBV28; J gene: TRBJ1-3; CDR3 DNA: TGTGCCAGCATCTCTGGAAACACCATATATTTT; CDR3 protein: CASISGNTIYF
D gene: NA; clone size: many; V gene: TRBV19; J gene: TRBJ1-5; CDR3 DNA: TGTGCCAGTAGCCCCGCGGCGGGAACTCAGCCCCAGCATTTT; CDR3 protein: CASSPAAGTQPQHF
D gene: TRBD2; clone size: few; V gene: TRBV19; J gene: TRBJ2-3; CDR3 DNA: TGTGCCAGTAGTACAAGAAAAAGCGGACTAGCGGGAGGGATGGGGACAGATACGCAGTATTTT; CDR3 protein: CASSTRKSGLAGGMGTDTQYF
D gene: TRBD1; clone size: many; V gene: TRBV10-2; J gene: TRBJ2-7; CDR3 DNA: TGCGCCAGCAGTGAGTCGTGGGACAGAATTGCCTACGAGCAGTACTTC; CDR3 protein: CASSESWDRIAYEQYF
D gene: NA; clone size: many; V gene: TRBV24-1; J gene: TRBJ1-4; CDR3 DNA: TGTGCCACCAGTGATCCCGGTGAGGGTCGGGGGAAACTGTTTTTT; CDR3 protein: CATSDPGEGRGKLFF
D gene: NA; clone size: NA; V gene: TRBV28; J gene: TRBJ1-2; CDR3 DNA: TGTGCCAACAGTCTACAGGACGTTAACTATGGCTACACCTTC; CDR3 protein: CANSLQDVNYGYTF
D gene: NA; clone size: many; V gene: TRBV6-2/TRBV6-3; J gene: TRBJ1-1; CDR3 DNA: TGTGCCAGCAGTTACGCACCGTTGGGGGGAACCGCTGAAGCTTTCTTT; CDR3 protein: CASSYAPLGGTAEAFF
D gene: NA; clone size: many; V gene: TRBV11-1; J gene: TRBJ1-2; CDR3 DNA: TGTGCCAGCAGCAATAACGTTAAGGCTGGAAAGACCTATGGCTACACCTTC; CDR3 protein: CASSNNVKAGKTYGYTF
D gene: NA; clone size: NA; V gene: TRBV7-9; J gene: TRBJ2-2; CDR3 DNA: TGTGCCCACTATGCCGGGGAGCCGTTTTTT; CDR3 protein: CAHYAGEPFF
D gene: TRBD1; clone size: many; V gene: TRBV5-6; J gene: TRBJ2-6; CDR3 DNA: TGTGCCAGCAGTGAGGGGGCCGATTGGGCCAACGTCCTGACTTTC; CDR3 protein: CASSEGADWANVLTF